One and the same sample provided the 29 T cell receptor beta chains below, sequenced in a study of OX40 agonist ivuxolimab in advanced cancers. Profiled with immunoSEQ multiplex PCR; TCRdb holds only in-frame clones, not every one. In the table there are about 43,000 clones, roughly 78% of which are singletons. The source material was CD4+ or CD8+ T cells sorted from blood, sampled in a trial of the OX40 agonist ivuxolimab. These receptor sequences come from an adult with an advanced solid tumor such as melanoma, head and neck, liver or kidney cancer.

The CDR3 is CASKDGNQPQHF. The CDR3 DNA reads TGTGCCAGCAAGGACGGAAATCAGCCCCAGCATTTT. The V and J genes are TRBV6-5 and TRBJ1-5; D gene uncertain. The germline gives CDR1 MNHEY, CDR2 SVGAGI. V dropped 7 bases and J dropped 4 bases, with 8 bases sitting between them. The CDR3 extends over 12 amino acids.

The rearrangement links TRBV7-2 to TRBJ1-5, with 7 bases matching TRBD1. This CDR3 region has 17 residues. The ends lost 1 base at V and 1 base at J; junction bases unmatched: 7. Looked up from germline, CDR1 is SGHTA and CDR2 is FQGNSA. As DNA, the CDR3 is TGTGCCAGCAGCTTAGGACAGGGAGGGGGGAGCAATCAGCCCCAGCATTTT. Translation gives CASSLGQGGGSNQPQHF. Full variable domain (rest looked up from reference TRBV7-2 and TRBJ1-5): GAGVSQSPSNKVTEKGKDVELRCDPISGHTALYWYRQSLGQGLEFLIYFQGNSAPDKSGLPSDRFSAERTGGSVSTLTIQRTQQEDSAVYLCASSLGQGGGSNQPQHFGDGTRLSIL.

This chain joins TRBV19 and TRBJ2-5; no reliable D call. Germline V gives CDR1 LNHDA, CDR2 SQIVND (reference sequence). This CDR3 has 14 amino acids. The V end lost 4 bases, the J end lost 2 bases, and 11 bases lay between the germline ends. CDR3 bases: TGTGCCAGTAGTACGGGTGGGATACAAGAGACCCAGTACTTC. It codes for CASSTGGIQETQYF.

The V and J genes are TRBV6-5 and TRBJ2-7, with TRBD2 as a possible D gene (6 bases). V was cut by 8 bases and J by 3 bases, with 20 bases left in between. There are 15 residues in the CDR3. Looked up from germline, CDR1 is MNHEY and CDR2 is SVGAGI. CDR3 sequence reads: CASPCGGTIYYEQYF. The CDR3 DNA reads as TGTGCCAGCCCTTGTGGGGGGACCATCTACTACGAGCAGTACTTC.

Only a few counts were recorded for this clone. The rearrangement links TRBV7-2 to TRBJ1-1; D unclear. The CDR3 spans 12 residues. V dropped 2 bases and J dropped 4 bases, with 5 bases sitting between them. Germline assignment: CDR1 SGHTA and CDR2 FQGNSA. CDR3 sequence reads: CASSLLGTEAFF. CDR3 in DNA: TGTGCCAGCAGCTTATTGGGCACTGAAGCTTTCTTT.

The V and J genes are TRBV30 and TRBJ1-1, with D maybe TRBD1 (5 bases). Per germline, CDR1 GTSNPN and CDR2 SVGIG (reference sequence). This CDR3 contains 15 residues. V was pared by 1 base and J by 1 base, with 13 bases between. The CDR3 loop reads CAWSARRGSNTEAFF. Here the CDR3 DNA reads TGTGCCTGGAGTGCGAGACGGGGGTCGAACACTGAAGCTTTCTTT.

As regards this clone: Other DNA sequences in this sample translate to the same CDR3. This sequence joins TRBV5-1 and TRBJ1-6; TRBD1 is a possible D gene (5 bases). Trimming left V 0 bases short and J 10 bases short, with 11 bases between. Germline CDR1 SGHRS, CDR2 YFSETQ. The CDR3 extends over 14 amino acids. As DNA, the CDR3 is TGCGCCAGCAGCTTGGTCCCAGGGCAATCACCCCTCCACTTT. Its translation: CASSLVPGQSPLHF.

The V and J genes are TRBV7-2 and TRBJ1-3; 7 nucleotides line up with TRBD1. The V and J ends lost 5 bases and 0 bases, in that order; junction bases with no gene match: 7. The CDR3 runs to 16 residues. Germline assignment: CDR1 SGHTA and CDR2 FQGNSA. CDR3 bases: TGTGCCAGCAGCGTCCTTCAGGGGGACTCTGGAAACACCATATATTTT. This gives the protein CASSVLQGDSGNTIYF.

This rearrangement joins TRBV10-3 to TRBJ2-7; D ambiguous. Germline V gene data show CDR1 as ENHRY and CDR2 as SYGVKD. There are 12 residues in the CDR3. V lost 3 bases to trimming and J lost 2 bases, with 5 bases between them. The CDR3 reads CAISEGTYEQYF. DNA of the CDR3: TGTGCCATCAGTGAAGGGACCTACGAGCAGTACTTC.

This clone was found a few times. The chain uses TRBV15 and TRBJ2-2; the D gene is possibly TRBD2 (6 bases). The CDR3 runs 18 residues. V was cut by 0 bases and J by 4 bases, with 18 bases left in between. The germline CDR1 and CDR2 sequences are LNHNV and YYDKDF (reference sequence). CDR3 nucleotide sequence: TGTGCCACCAGCAGAGATCGAGCACGGAGAGCGGGCACCGGGGAGCTGTTTTTT. Translating it yields CATSRDRARRAGTGELFF. The entire variable domain, with the rest obtained from reference TRBV15 and TRBJ2-2, is as follows: DAMVIQNPRYQVTQFGKPVTLSCSQTLNHNVMYWYQQKSSQAPKLLFHYYDKDFNNEADTPDNFQSRRPNTSFCFLDIRSPGLGDTAMYLCATSRDRARRAGTGELFFGEGSRLTVL.

This chain joins TRBV30 and TRBJ2-2, with D uncertain. Germline V gene lookup returns CDR1 GTSNPN and CDR2 SVGIG (reference sequence). The CDR3 loop spans 13 amino acids. V was cut by 1 base and J by 1 base, with 4 bases left in between. CDR3 in amino acids: CAWSGQNTGELFF. The CDR3 DNA reads as TGTGCCTGGAGTGGTCAGAACACCGGGGAGCTGTTTTTT.

CDR3: CASSEGQPIGANVLTF. The CDR3 nucleotides read TGTGCCAGCAGCGAGGGACAGCCAATCGGGGCCAACGTCCTGACTTTC. V and J are TRBV5-5 and TRBJ2-6; 7 nucleotides match TRBD1. With V trimmed by 4 bases and J by 4 bases, 8 bases remained unmatched. This CDR3 spans 16 amino acids. Germline loops: CDR1 SGHKS, CDR2 YYEKEE (reference sequence).

The chain joins TRBV6-5 to TRBJ1-6; the D gene is possibly TRBD1 (6 bases). Trimming shortened V by 9 bases and J by 5 bases, and 14 bases separated the two germline ends. The CDR3 is 14 amino acids. CDR1 MNHEY and CDR2 SVGAGI come from the germline V gene. In nucleotides, the CDR3 is TGTGCCAGTCGACGGACAGCCGATAATTCACCCCTCCACTTT. This gives the protein CASRRTADNSPLHF.

This chain connects TRBV5-1 to TRBJ1-5; 7 bases line up with TRBD1. Germline CDR1 and CDR2: SGHRS and YFSETQ. Trimming cost V 2 bases and J 6 bases; bases outside gene matches: 5. This CDR3 comprises 14 residues. The CDR3 loop is CASSFQGDGQPQHF. CDR3 bases: TGCGCCAGCAGCTTCCAGGGGGACGGTCAGCCCCAGCATTTT.

V gene TRBV19 combines with J gene TRBJ2-2; the D gene could be TRBD1 or TRBD2 (5 bases each). In germline, CDR1 is LNHDA, CDR2 SQIVND (reference sequence). The length of the CDR3 is 14 residues. Trimming took 1 base from V and 6 from J, leaving 9 bases between them. The CDR3 region is CASSIAGASGELFF. As DNA, the CDR3 is TGTGCCAGTAGTATAGCCGGGGCTTCCGGGGAGCTGTTTTTT.

V usage is TRBV14 and J usage is TRBJ1-3, with 12 bases that match TRBD1. The CDR3 runs 15 residues. Per germline, CDR1 SGHDN and CDR2 FVKESK. The V segment lost 4 bases and the J segment 5 bases; nucleotides outside the gene matches: 3. This chain's CDR3 is CASSRDRGLRNTIYF. The CDR3 DNA reads TGTGCCAGCAGCCGGGACAGGGGGCTGCGAAACACCATATATTTT.

This rearrangement joins TRBV6-6 to TRBJ1-3, with D maybe TRBD1 (5 bases). V gave up 6 bases and J gave up 4 bases, with 13 bases separating them. The germline gives CDR1 MNHNY, CDR2 SVGAGI (reference sequence). The CDR3 is 14 residues long. In DNA form, the CDR3 reads TGTGCCAGCAGCTCGACGGGGGGGGGAAACACCATATATTTT. Amino acid sequence: CASSSTGGGNTIYF.

A single count supports this clone. The rearrangement uses TRBV9 and TRBJ2-1; D not certain. Germline-derived CDR1 and CDR2 are SGDLS and YYNGEE. There are 15 residues in the CDR3. Trimming took off 4 bases at V and 0 bases at J, with 11 bases between the two ends. The CDR3 is CASSSRSNSYNEQFF. In DNA form, the CDR3 reads TGTGCCAGCAGCTCCAGGTCAAACTCCTACAATGAGCAGTTCTTC.

This clone has more than one count but fewer than ten. Mismatch with germline at one junction end may stem from a read error. The chain combines TRBV11-1 with TRBJ2-7; 7 bases align to TRBD1. From germline, CDR1 is SGHAT and CDR2 FQDESV (reference sequence). This CDR3 region has 13 residues. The CDR3 here is CASSAGTATRLDF. The CDR3, as DNA: TGTGCCAGCAGCGCCGGGACAGCGACCAGGTTGGACTTC.

The chain recombines TRBV7-9 with TRBJ1-3; 7 positions match TRBD1. V gave up 5 bases and J gave up 3 bases; unmatched junction bases: 13. Germline CDR1 and CDR2: SEHNR and FQNEAQ (reference sequence). The CDR3 runs 17 residues. The CDR3 nucleotides are TGTGCCAGCAGCCCATACATCCGGACAGGAGGTGGAAACACCATATATTTT. It translates to CASSPYIRTGGGNTIYF.

V and J are TRBV5-3 and TRBJ2-7; D is possibly TRBD1 (6 bases). TRBV5-3 is labeled an ORF, and its function is uncertain. The V and J ends lost 4 bases and 0 bases respectively, with 17 bases between them. The CDR3 has 16 residues. The CDR3 DNA follows: TGTGCCAGAAGCCCCACTGGGGGCGCCACCTCCTACGAGCAGTACTTC. Amino acid sequence: CARSPTGGATSYEQYF.

The gene calls are TRBV5-1 and TRBJ2-2, with 10 bases matching TRBD1. Trimming at V came to 7 bases and at J to 2 bases, leaving 8 bases not matched to a gene. This CDR3 comprises 16 residues. The germline CDR1 and CDR2 sequences are SGHRS and YFSETQ. This CDR3 reads CASCYGQGVNTGELFF. CDR3 nucleotide sequence: TGCGCCAGCTGTTATGGACAGGGGGTAAACACCGGGGAGCTGTTTTTT.

The J gene is TRBJ2-3, the V gene TRBV7-9, with 7 nucleotides matching TRBD2. Unmatched junction bases numbered 5, after V lost 4 bases and J lost 4 bases. Germline lookup yields CDR1 SEHNR and CDR2 FQNEAQ (reference sequence). The CDR3 consists of 14 residues. The CDR3 spells CASSSGLGADTQYF. CDR3 bases: TGTGCCAGCAGCTCCGGACTAGGGGCAGATACGCAGTATTTT.

The genes are TRBV10-1 and TRBJ2-4; D possibly matches TRBD1 or TRBD2 (5 bases each). The length of the CDR3 is 13 residues. V gave up 4 bases and J gave up 10 bases, with 14 bases separating them. Germline CDR1 WNHNN, CDR2 SYGVQD (reference sequence). The CDR3 bases are TGCGCCAGCAGTGCGGGACGGCCAGGTATTCAGTACTTC. Its translation is CASSAGRPGIQYF.

The chain employs TRBV11-2 and TRBJ1-4; D might be TRBD1 (5 bases). Germline V lookup: CDR1 SGHAT, CDR2 FQNNGV. This CDR3 is 14 amino acids long. V was shortened by 5 bases and J by 10 bases, with 17 bases between the two germline ends. The CDR3 DNA sequence: TGTGCCAGCAGCCCTTTGGCAGGAAGGGGAAAACTGTTTTTT. Translating gives CASSPLAGRGKLFF.

The J gene is TRBJ1-1, the V gene TRBV30; TRBD1 is a possible D gene (5 bases). The V and J ends lost 3 bases and 0 bases respectively, with 11 bases between them. From germline, CDR1 is GTSNPN and CDR2 SVGIG (reference sequence). This CDR3 is built from 14 residues. The CDR3 sequence: CAWSPGPLNTEAFF. The CDR3 region has the DNA TGTGCCTGGAGCCCGGGACCTCTGAACACTGAAGCTTTCTTT.

The chain has TRBV7-3 and TRBJ2-1; a possible D gene is TRBD2 (5 bases). The CDR3 loop spans 11 amino acids. The germline V gene has CDR1 SGHTA and CDR2 FQGTGA. The germline V and J ends were trimmed by 8 bases and 7 bases, with 9 bases remaining between them. CDR3 in DNA: TGTGCCAGCGGCCGGGGAAATGAGCAGTTCTTC. Its protein is CASGRGNEQFF.

The chain joins TRBV5-1 to TRBJ2-5; TRBD1 is a possible D gene (6 bases). CDR1 and CDR2 (germline): SGHRS, YFSETQ. Trimming took 0 bases from V and 1 from J, leaving 10 bases between them. The CDR3 runs to 15 residues. Here the CDR3 DNA reads TGCGCCAGCAGCTTGGTGGGGGCTCTCCAAGAGACCCAGTACTTC. Protein: CASSLVGALQETQYF.

This chain links TRBV5-1 with TRBJ2-7; 11 positions agree with TRBD2. Germline CDR1 SGHRS, CDR2 YFSETQ. V trimming: 3 bases; J trimming: 6 bases; junction bases outside the gene matches: 11. The CDR3 has 16 residues. This chain's CDR3 is CASSYKETSGRVEQYF. For the CDR3, the DNA is TGCGCCAGCAGCTATAAGGAAACTAGCGGGAGAGTCGAGCAGTACTTC. The entire variable domain, with the rest obtained from reference TRBV5-1 and TRBJ2-7, is as follows: KAGVTQTPRYLIKTRGQQVTLSCSPISGHRSVSWYQQTPGQGLQFLFEYFSETQRNKGNFPGRFSGRQFSNSRSEMNVSTLELGDSALYLCASSYKETSGRVEQYFGPGTRLTVT.